This entry concerns a single T cell receptor beta chain. The CDR3 covers 15 residues. The germline V gene encodes CDR1 DFQATT and CDR2 SNEGSKA (reference sequence). Losses at the gene ends were 8 bases for V and 2 bases for J; bases not matched to a gene: 12. The data derive from a study of molecular identifiers for immune sequencing clone quantification. Via MiXCR, TCRdb re-called the PCR reads, giving one row per CDR3 protein. The sample includes hundreds of thousands of distinct CDR3 sequences, 24% of them seen just once. The TCR was taken from a human donor in good health. Some libraries in this study had Jurkat cell RNA spiked in. V and J are TRBV20-1 and TRBJ2-7; 10 bases match TRBD1. Sequencing used naive CD8+ T cells from blood, with Jurkat cell RNA spiked in. This sample's subset: FACS-sorted CD8+CD4-CCR7+CD45RA+ naive T cells. CDR3 residues: CSPRLPTGGPYEQYF. DNA of the CDR3: TGCAGTCCCCGTTTGCCGACAGGGGGCCCCTACGAGCAGTACTTC.